What follows describes a single T cell receptor (beta chain). This clonotype was recorded a few times. Its antigen target is currently unknown. No base qualities exist here, and no much larger clone lies one base off it. These data are taken from a study of T cell repertoires in cytomegalovirus infection (dated 2019 in TCRdb). Context from the whole study: Because public TCR beta signatures pointed to carriage of CMV infection together with the matching HLA type, the HLA type of each donor mattered for the analysis. The paper as a whole reports these results and caveats: In both this cohort and an independent cohort of some 380 donors, the cumulative frequency of public TCR beta family members distinguished carriers of CMV infection plus the relevant HLA type. The ex vivo response was dominated by HLA-C-restricted CMV-specific TCR beta clonotypes, which also provided the single most frequent clonotype in two of eight donors.

As encoded in the germline V gene, CDR1 is LGHNA while CDR2 is YNFKEQ. CDR3 length: 19 amino acids, cysteine to phenylalanine. The DNA shown is the 57-base CDR3, in frame from base 1. Ends trimmed: V by 1 base, J by 1 base; bases unmatched to a gene: 7. Data came from an Illumina HiSeq 1500. In TCRdb, the public reads were trimmed at Q25 with fastp and aligned with MiXCR, with productive beta chains retained. Identical CDR3 protein sequences are pooled into one entry, listed with their most common genes and DNA. Here the sample has about 450,000 distinct CDR3 sequences; roughly 30% occur a single time. The ten largest clonotypes hold roughly 13% of the sample.

Sequencing was performed on PBMCs. The receptor's source is a human donor in good health (CMV status not recorded). Some clones in this sample may be carry-over from other donors' samples. The chain is made from TRBV4-2 and TRBJ2-5; TRBD2 fits 15 bases in the junction. The DNA sequence is given as TGTGCCAGCAGCCAAGGGACTAGCGGGGGGGCCTTATTCCAAGAGACCCAGTACTTC. Translated, this is CASSQGTSGGALFQETQYF.